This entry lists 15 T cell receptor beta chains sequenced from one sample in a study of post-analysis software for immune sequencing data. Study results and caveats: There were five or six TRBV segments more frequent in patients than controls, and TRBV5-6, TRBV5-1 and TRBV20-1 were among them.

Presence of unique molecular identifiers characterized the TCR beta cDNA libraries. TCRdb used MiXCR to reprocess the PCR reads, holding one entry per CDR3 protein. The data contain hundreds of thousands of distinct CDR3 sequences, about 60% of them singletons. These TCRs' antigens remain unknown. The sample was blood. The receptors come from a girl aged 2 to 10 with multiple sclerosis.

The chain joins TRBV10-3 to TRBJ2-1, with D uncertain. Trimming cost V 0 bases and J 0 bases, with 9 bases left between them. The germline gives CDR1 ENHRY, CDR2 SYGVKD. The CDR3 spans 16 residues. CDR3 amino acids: CAISESGLDSYNEQFF. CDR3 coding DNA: TGTGCCATCAGTGAGTCAGGGCTGGACTCCTACAATGAGCAGTTCTTC.

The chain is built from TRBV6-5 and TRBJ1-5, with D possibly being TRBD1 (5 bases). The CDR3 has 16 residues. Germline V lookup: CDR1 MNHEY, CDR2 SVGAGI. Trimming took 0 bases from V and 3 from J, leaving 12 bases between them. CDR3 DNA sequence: TGTGCCAGCAGTTACTCCTGGCAGGGCGTCAATCAGCCCCAGCATTTT. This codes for CASSYSWQGVNQPQHF.

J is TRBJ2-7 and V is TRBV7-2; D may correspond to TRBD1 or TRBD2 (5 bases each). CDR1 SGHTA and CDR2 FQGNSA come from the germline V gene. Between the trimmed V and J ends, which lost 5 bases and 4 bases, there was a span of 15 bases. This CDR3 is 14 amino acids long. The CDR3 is CASSGWDRGYEQYF. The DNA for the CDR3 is TGTGCCAGCAGCGGGTGGGACCGCGGATACGAGCAGTACTTC.

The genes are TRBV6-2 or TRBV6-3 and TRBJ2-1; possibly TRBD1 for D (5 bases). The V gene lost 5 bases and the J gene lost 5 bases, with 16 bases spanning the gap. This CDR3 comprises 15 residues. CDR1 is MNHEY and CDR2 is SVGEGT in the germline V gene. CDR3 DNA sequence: TGTGCCAGCAGTCTCGGCGCAGGGCAAGACAATGAGCAGTTCTTC. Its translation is CASSLGAGQDNEQFF.

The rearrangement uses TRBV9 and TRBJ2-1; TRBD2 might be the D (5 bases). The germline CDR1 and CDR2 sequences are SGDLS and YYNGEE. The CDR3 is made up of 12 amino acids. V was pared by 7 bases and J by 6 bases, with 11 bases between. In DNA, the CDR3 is TGTGCCAGCGAAGGAGGTGGCAATGAGCAGTTCTTC. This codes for CASEGGGNEQFF.

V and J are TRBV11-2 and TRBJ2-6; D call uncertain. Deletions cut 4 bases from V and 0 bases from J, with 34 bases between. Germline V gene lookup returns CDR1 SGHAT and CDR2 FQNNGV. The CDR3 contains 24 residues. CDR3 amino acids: CASSWLGVWLPDDRPYSGANVLTF. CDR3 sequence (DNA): TGTGCCAGCAGCTGGCTGGGTGTTTGGCTTCCCGACGACCGCCCTTACTCTGGGGCCAACGTCCTGACTTTC.

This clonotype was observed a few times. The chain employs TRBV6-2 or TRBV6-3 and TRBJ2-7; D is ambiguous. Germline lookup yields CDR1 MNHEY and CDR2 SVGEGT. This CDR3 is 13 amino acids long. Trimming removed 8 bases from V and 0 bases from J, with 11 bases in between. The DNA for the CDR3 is TGTGCCAGCCGGGTCCAAAGCTCCTACGAGCAGTACTTC. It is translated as CASRVQSSYEQYF.

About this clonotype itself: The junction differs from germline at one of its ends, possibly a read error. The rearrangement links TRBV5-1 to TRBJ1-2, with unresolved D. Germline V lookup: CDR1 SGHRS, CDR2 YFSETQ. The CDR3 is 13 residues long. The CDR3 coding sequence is TGCGCCAGCAGCTTGGACAACGGCTATGGCCACACCTTC. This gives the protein CASSLDNGYGHTF.

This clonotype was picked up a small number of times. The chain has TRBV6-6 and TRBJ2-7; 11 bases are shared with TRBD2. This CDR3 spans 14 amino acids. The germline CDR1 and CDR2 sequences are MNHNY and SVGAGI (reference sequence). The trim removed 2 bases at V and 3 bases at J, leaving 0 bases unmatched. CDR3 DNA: TGTGCCAGCAGTTACACTAGCGGGAGCTACGAGCAGTACTTC. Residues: CASSYTSGSYEQYF.

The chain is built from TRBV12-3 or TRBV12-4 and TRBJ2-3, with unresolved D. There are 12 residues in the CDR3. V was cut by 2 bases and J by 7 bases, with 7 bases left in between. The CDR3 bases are TGTGCCAGCAGTTTAAGCGCTCATACGCAGTATTTT. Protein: CASSLSAHTQYF.

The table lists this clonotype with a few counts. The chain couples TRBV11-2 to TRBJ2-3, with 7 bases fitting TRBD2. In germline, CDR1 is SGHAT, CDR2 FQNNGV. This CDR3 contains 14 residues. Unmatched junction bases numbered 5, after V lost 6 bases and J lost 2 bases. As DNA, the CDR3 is TGTGCCAGCAGGCCAGCGGGGACCACAGATACGCAGTATTTT. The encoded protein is CASRPAGTTDTQYF.

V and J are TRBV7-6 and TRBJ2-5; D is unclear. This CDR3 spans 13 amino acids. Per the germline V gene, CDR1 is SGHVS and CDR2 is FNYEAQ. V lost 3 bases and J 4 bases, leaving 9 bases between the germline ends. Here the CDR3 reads CASSFTDGETQYF. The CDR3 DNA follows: TGTGCCAGCAGCTTTACGGACGGAGAGACCCAGTACTTC.

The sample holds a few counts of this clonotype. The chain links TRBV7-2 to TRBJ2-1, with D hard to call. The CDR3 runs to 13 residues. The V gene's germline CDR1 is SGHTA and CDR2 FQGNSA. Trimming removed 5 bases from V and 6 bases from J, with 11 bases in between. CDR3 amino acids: CASSQYRSNEQFF. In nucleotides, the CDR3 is TGTGCCAGCAGCCAGTATCGGTCCAATGAGCAGTTCTTC.

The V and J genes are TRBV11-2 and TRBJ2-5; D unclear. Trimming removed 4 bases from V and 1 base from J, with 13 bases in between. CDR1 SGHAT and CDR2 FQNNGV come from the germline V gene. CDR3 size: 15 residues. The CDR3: CASSSPGEFQETQYF. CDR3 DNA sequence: TGTGCCAGCAGCTCTCCAGGAGAATTCCAAGAGACCCAGTACTTC.

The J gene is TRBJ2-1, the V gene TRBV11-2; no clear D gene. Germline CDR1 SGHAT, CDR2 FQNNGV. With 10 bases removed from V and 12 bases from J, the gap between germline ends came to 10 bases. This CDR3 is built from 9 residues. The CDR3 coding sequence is TGTGCCACCGACCAGCGGCAGTTCTTC. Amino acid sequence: CATDQRQFF. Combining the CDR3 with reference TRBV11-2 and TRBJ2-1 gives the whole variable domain EAGVAQSPRYKIIEKRQSVAFWCNPISGHATLYWYQQILGQGPKLLIQFQNNGVVDDSQLPKDRFSAERLKGVDSTLKIQPAKLEDSAVYLCATDQRQFFGPGTRLTVL.